These 21 T cell receptor beta chains share one sample of origin, sequenced in a study of patients and donors after allogeneic stem cell transplantation. TCRdb reanalysed the RT-PCR reads using MiXCR and keeps one entry per CDR3 protein. The table lists approximately 27,000 distinct CDR3 sequences, 7.5% to 9% of them singletons. Sequenced material: blood, either unsorted or a sorted T cell fraction (not recorded which). Source of these receptors: a human donor who was either an allogeneic HSCT recipient or a stem cell or donor lymphocyte infusion donor (not recorded which). It is not recorded whose cells these are; they may come from a transplant donor.

This clonotype has a handful of counts. J is TRBJ1-1 and V is TRBV18, with 8 bases aligning to TRBD1. The CDR3 contains 15 residues. CDR1 is KGHSH and CDR2 is LQKENI in the germline V gene. J lost 5 bases, V lost 3 bases, and 8 bases had no gene match. CDR3 in DNA: TGTGCCAGCTCACCCATCAGGGGGCCGGCGACTGAAGCTTTCTTT. Translated, it gives CASSPIRGPATEAFF. The full variable domain, completed using reference TRBV18 and TRBJ1-1, is NAGVMQNPRHLVRRRGQEARLRCSPMKGHSHVYWYRQLPEEGLKFMVYLQKENIIDESGMPKERFSAEFPKEGPSILRIQQVVRGDSAAYFCASSPIRGPATEAFFGQGTRLTVV.

This clonotype was seen a few times. The chain couples TRBV11-2 to TRBJ2-3; D is ambiguous. CDR1 SGHAT and CDR2 FQNNGV come from the germline V gene. CDR3 length equals 13 residues. Trimming removed 0 bases at V and 5 bases at J, with 6 bases between. The chain's CDR3 is CASSLDRLDTQYF. The CDR3 DNA is TGTGCCAGCAGCTTAGATCGCCTAGATACGCAGTATTTT.

Many counts were recorded for this clonotype. The V call is TRBV7-9, the J call TRBJ2-5; TRBD1 matches at 7 bases. The CDR3 has 15 amino acids. The ends lost 5 bases at V and 2 bases at J; junction bases unmatched: 8. Germline V CDR1 and CDR2: SEHNR, FQNEAQ (reference sequence). For the CDR3, the DNA is TGTGCCAGCAGCCGTGGGCTACAGGGGCAAGAGACCCAGTACTTC. Amino acids: CASSRGLQGQETQYF.

In regard to this clonotype: A much larger clone is a single base away; this may be a read error. This chain joins TRBV28 and TRBJ1-5, with 7 nucleotides matching TRBD1. Germline CDR1 and CDR2: MDHEN and SYDVKM. This CDR3 has 16 amino acids. This chain's CDR3 is CASSSLRQGDNQPQLF. The CDR3 DNA is TGTGCCAGCAGTTCCCTGCGACAGGGCGATAATCAGCCCCAGCTTTTT. Full variable domain (rest looked up from reference TRBV28 and TRBJ1-5): DVKVTQSSRYLVKRTGEKVFLECVQDMDHENMFWYRQDPGLGLRLIYFSYDVKMKEKGDIPEGYSVSREKKERFSLILESASTNQTSMYLCASSSLRQGDNQPQLFGDGTRLSIL.

The table lists this clonotype with many counts. The chain has TRBV28 and TRBJ2-5, with D tentatively TRBD1 (5 bases). V was cut by 3 bases and J by 4 bases, with 15 bases left in between. Germline CDR1 and CDR2: MDHEN and SYDVKM. The CDR3 consists of 15 residues. Here the CDR3 reads CASSFPTGVRETQYF. The CDR3 DNA is TGTGCCAGCAGTTTCCCAACAGGTGTGAGAGAGACCCAGTACTTC.

In this sample, this clonotype turned up many times. This chain links TRBV29-1 with TRBJ2-5; 7 nucleotides agree with TRBD2. CDR1 is SQVTM and CDR2 is ANQGSEA in the germline V gene. V lost 2 bases, J lost 6 bases, and 27 bases stayed unmatched. This CDR3 comprises 20 residues. CDR3 in DNA: TGCAGCGTTGAATTGTGGGAAGCAAAGACTAGCAATAAGATGAGAAAGACCCAGTACTTC. Its translation: CSVELWEAKTSNKMRKTQYF. Combining the CDR3 with reference TRBV29-1 and TRBJ2-5 gives the whole variable domain SAVISQKPSRDICQRGTSLTIQCQVDSQVTMMFWYRQQPGQSLTLIATANQGSEATYESGFVIDKFPISRPNLTFSTLTVSNMSPEDSSIYLCSVELWEAKTSNKMRKTQYFGPGTRLLVL.

At least ten counts were recorded for this clonotype. The chain uses TRBV7-9 and TRBJ2-7, with 8 nucleotides matching TRBD2. The germline V gene encodes CDR1 SEHNR and CDR2 FQNEAQ (reference sequence). This CDR3 spans 16 amino acids. V lost 6 bases to trimming and J lost 6 bases; unmatched junction nucleotides: 16. The CDR3 coding sequence is TGTGCCAGCAGTCTTAGCGGGGTGGGGGAGAGGAGCGAGCAGTACTTC. This encodes CASSLSGVGERSEQYF.

This clonotype was observed a few times. The chain couples TRBV4-1 to TRBJ2-5, with D possibly being TRBD1 (6 bases). This CDR3 contains 20 residues. The germline V and J ends were trimmed by 0 bases and 3 bases, with 26 bases remaining between them. Looked up from germline, CDR1 is MGHRA and CDR2 is YSYEKL. The CDR3 sequence: CASSQEPLGIKDRNEETQYF. The DNA for the CDR3 is TGCGCCAGCAGCCAAGAACCCTTGGGAATTAAAGACAGGAATGAAGAGACCCAGTACTTC.

CDR3 residues: CASSFTGGGADTQYF. The CDR3 nucleotides are TGTGCCAGCAGCTTCACGGGGGGCGGCGCAGATACGCAGTATTTT. The rearrangement links TRBV7-3 to TRBJ2-3; D is perhaps TRBD2 (7 bases). Germline CDR1 is SGHTA and CDR2 is FQGTGA. The CDR3 runs to 15 residues. The ends were cut back, 3 bases at V and 4 bases at J, with 14 bases in the middle.

In its sample, this clonotype was seen many times. The rearrangement links TRBV27 to TRBJ2-7; D is possibly TRBD1 or TRBD2 (6 bases each). CDR3 length: 15 amino acids. V lost 3 bases, J lost 5 bases, and 17 bases lay in between. Germline assignment: CDR1 MNHEY and CDR2 SMNVEV (reference sequence). Written as DNA, the CDR3 is TGTGCCAGCAGTTTCTTCTGGGGGGCCCTCAACGAGCAGTACTTC. As protein: CASSFFWGALNEQYF.

This clonotype is classed as medium-sized. The chain employs TRBV6-2 or TRBV6-3 and TRBJ2-3; D call uncertain. CDR1 and CDR2 (germline): MNHEY, SVGEGT. V dropped 5 bases and J dropped 1 base, with 13 bases sitting between them. This CDR3 is built from 15 residues. DNA of the CDR3: TGTGCCAGCAGTCTCCCCGGGCCCGGCACAGATACGCAGTATTTT. This sequence encodes CASSLPGPGTDTQYF.

This clonotype was found many times. This chain joins TRBV12-3 or TRBV12-4 and TRBJ1-1; D unresolved. The germline V and J ends were trimmed by 5 bases and 6 bases, with 7 bases remaining between them. The CDR3 has 11 amino acids. CDR3 in amino acids: CASSPRAEAFF. The CDR3 DNA is TGTGCCAGCAGTCCCCGAGCTGAAGCTTTCTTT.

Here the CDR3 reads CATQLRTSGGNQYF. The CDR3 DNA sequence: TGCGCCACCCAGCTTCGGACTAGCGGGGGAAACCAGTACTTC. This sequence joins TRBV5-1 and TRBJ2-5, with TRBD2 identical over 13 bases. V was clipped by 9 bases and J by 10 bases; unmatched bases: 12. Germline assignment: CDR1 SGHRS and CDR2 YFSETQ. The CDR3 loop spans 14 amino acids.

In its sample, this clonotype was seen many times. The V and J genes are TRBV12-5 and TRBJ2-1, with TRBD1 matching over 10 bases. The germline gives CDR1 LGHNT, CDR2 FRNRAP. CDR3 length: 14 amino acids. Trimming cost V 8 bases and J 7 bases; bases outside gene matches: 8. The CDR3: CASTSDRGLNEQFF. In DNA, the CDR3 is TGTGCTAGTACCTCGGACAGGGGGTTAAATGAGCAGTTCTTC.

This clonotype appeared a few times. The chain joins TRBV6-5 to TRBJ1-2; no definite D call. Germline V gene lookup returns CDR1 MNHEY and CDR2 SVGAGI. The CDR3 runs 15 residues. Trimming took 2 bases from V and 0 from J, leaving 10 bases between them. In nucleotides, the CDR3 is TGTGCCAGCAGTTACCGTCCCGGGTCTAACTATGGCTACACCTTC. Amino acids: CASSYRPGSNYGYTF.

At least ten counts were recorded for this clonotype. The chain links TRBV5-1 to TRBJ2-7; 9 positions agree with TRBD1. Trimming cost V 4 bases and J 1 base; bases outside gene matches: 6. The germline CDR1 and CDR2 sequences are SGHRS and YFSETQ. The CDR3 totals 15 residues. CDR3 sequence reads: CASSPGTGQSYEQYF. In nucleotides, the CDR3 is TGCGCCAGCAGCCCAGGGACAGGGCAGTCCTACGAGCAGTACTTC.

The V call is TRBV19, the J call TRBJ2-1; maybe TRBD2 (5 bases). V was shortened by 7 bases and J by 4 bases, with 5 bases between the two germline ends. Germline CDR1 and CDR2: LNHDA and SQIVND (reference sequence). The length of the CDR3 is 11 residues. The CDR3 DNA is TGTGCCAGTACGGGGTACAATGAGCAGTTCTTC. This codes for CASTGYNEQFF.

This clonotype has a count of ten or more. This chain joins TRBV5-1 and TRBJ2-2, with unresolved D. Germline assignment: CDR1 SGHRS and CDR2 YFSETQ. V was clipped by 6 bases and J by 6 bases, with 9 bases between them. The CDR3 contains 12 residues. The CDR3 loop reads CASKSTSGELFF. The CDR3 DNA reads TGCGCCAGCAAGAGTACTTCCGGGGAGCTGTTTTTT.

This clonotype was picked up many times. V gene TRBV14 combines with J gene TRBJ2-1; 14 bases agree with TRBD2. There are 19 residues in the CDR3. The germline V gene has CDR1 SGHDN and CDR2 FVKESK. V lost 4 bases, J lost 7 bases, and 15 bases stayed unmatched. The CDR3 region is CASSPGPGTSGSSRNEQFF. The DNA for the CDR3 is TGTGCCAGCAGCCCAGGTCCCGGGACTAGCGGGAGTAGTAGGAATGAGCAGTTCTTC.

The V gene is TRBV20-1, the J gene TRBJ1-1, with D perhaps TRBD1 (5 bases). The CDR3 contains 13 residues. Germline V CDR1 and CDR2: DFQATT, SNEGSKA (reference sequence). In DNA form, the CDR3 reads TGCAGGGCAGCCCGGGGGGAAGGTACTGAAGCTTTCTTT. Amino acids: CRAARGEGTEAFF.

V and J are TRBV7-7 and TRBJ2-7; D possibly corresponds to TRBD1 (6 bases). Looked up from germline, CDR1 is SSHAT and CDR2 is FNYEAQ (reference sequence). The CDR3 covers 15 residues. Trimming shortened V by 1 base and J by 0 bases, and 10 bases separated the two germline ends. CDR3 nucleotide sequence: TGTGCCAGCAGCTTAGAGTGGGGGCGCTCCTACGAGCAGTACTTC. Its protein product is CASSLEWGRSYEQYF. The full variable domain, with the rest looked up from reference TRBV7-7 and TRBJ2-7, is GAGVSQSPRYKVTKRGQDVTLRCDPISSHATLYWYQQALGQGPEFLTYFNYEAQPDKSGLPSDRFSAERPEGSISTLTIQRTEQRDSAMYRCASSLEWGRSYEQYFGPGTRLTVT.